The 30 T cell receptor beta chains given below trace back to one sample, sequenced in a study of T cell responses to AZD1222 COVID-19 vaccine (dated by TCRdb to about 2021). The time point label of this sample denotes: baseline before first vaccination. The library was obtained by the immunoSEQ multiplex PCR assay. As stored in TCRdb, this immuneACCESS dataset retains in-frame rearrangements with V and J assigned. A fraction of the clones does not appear; measured against another copy, unresolved V genes explain less than half of the discrepancy, and the remainder lacks a known reason. The sample data list about 100,000 clones, and about 86% of these were observed just once. The ten largest clones take up roughly 1.4% of the sample. Sequencing was performed on peripheral blood, taken on day 0 of AZD1222 vaccination. The source is an adult in good health.

This chain connects TRBV21-1 to TRBJ1-4. TRBV21-1 is reported as a pseudogene. The CDR3 is 14 residues long. Here the CDR3 DNA reads TGTGCCAGTGACTGGTCCAGGAAGGATGAAAAACTGTTTTTT. Translating it yields CASDWSRKDEKLFF.

The chain employs TRBV11-2 and TRBJ1-1, with TRBD1 as a possible D gene (6 bases). V lost 1 base and J lost 1, with 16 bases in between. Germline loops: CDR1 SGHAT, CDR2 FQNNGV. The CDR3 sequence is 17 residues long. The CDR3 here is CASSLGGSGTKNTEAFF. DNA for the CDR3: TGTGCCAGCAGCTTAGGGGGATCCGGGACAAAGAACACTGAAGCTTTCTTT.

This clone was picked up one time. The gene calls are TRBV6-6 and TRBJ2-5; 8 bases are shared with TRBD2. The CDR3 totals 14 residues. V lost 8 bases and J lost 5; bases outside the gene matches: 10. Germline V lookup: CDR1 MNHNY, CDR2 SVGAGI (reference sequence). CDR3 coding DNA: TGTGCCAGCTATAAGGGTAGCGGGATGGAGACCCAGTACTTC. As protein: CASYKGSGMETQYF.

There are many counts of this clone. V gene TRBV7-9 combines with J gene TRBJ2-7; 9 nucleotides line up with TRBD1. V lost 5 bases, J lost 4 bases, and 9 bases stayed unmatched. Germline V gene lookup returns CDR1 SEHNR and CDR2 FQNEAQ (reference sequence). This CDR3 has 15 amino acids. CDR3 sequence (DNA): TGTGCCAGCAGCCCCGACGGGACAGGGCTTTACGAGCAGTACTTC. It codes for CASSPDGTGLYEQYF.

This chain uses TRBV29-1 with TRBJ2-4, with 7 nucleotides matching TRBD1. The CDR3 covers 13 residues. Germline trimming cut 7 bases from V and 6 bases from J; bases unmatched to any gene: 9. Germline V lookup: CDR1 SQVTM, CDR2 ANQGSEA. CDR3 DNA sequence: TGCAGCGCTGACAGGGAGAATGGAAACATTCAGTACTTC. Translation gives CSADRENGNIQYF.

As DNA, the CDR3 is TGTGCCAGCAGTGACTCAGCGGGAGGGGGTGGGAATGAGCAGTTCTTC. This codes for CASSDSAGGGGNEQFF. The rearrangement uses TRBV6-4 and TRBJ2-1, with 10 bases matching TRBD2. The CDR3 sequence is 16 residues long. With 0 bases clipped from V and 7 bases from J, the junction kept 6 bases outside the gene matches. The germline CDR1 and CDR2 sequences are MRHNA and SNTAGT.

V usage is TRBV11-2 and J usage is TRBJ1-1; D might be TRBD1 (6 bases). The germline gives CDR1 SGHAT, CDR2 FQNNGV. Trimming shortened V by 3 bases and J by 2 bases, and 10 bases separated the two germline ends. The CDR3 sequence is 14 residues long. The CDR3 reads CASSFGTPNTEAFF. The CDR3 DNA sequence: TGTGCCAGCAGCTTCGGGACACCTAACACTGAAGCTTTCTTT.

Turning to this clone: The same CDR3 also results from other DNA sequences found in this sample. The V gene is TRBV10-3, the J gene TRBJ2-3; D tentatively fits TRBD1 or TRBD2 (5 bases each). The germline V and J ends were trimmed by 6 bases and 3 bases, with 13 bases remaining between them. The CDR3 totals 14 residues. Per the germline V gene, CDR1 is ENHRY and CDR2 is SYGVKD. The CDR3 loop is CAIRRQGVTDTQYF. Written as DNA, the CDR3 is TGTGCCATCAGGCGGCAGGGAGTTACAGATACGCAGTATTTT.

The gene calls are TRBV6-2 or TRBV6-3 and TRBJ2-5; 9 bases are a match to TRBD2. Germline assignment: CDR1 MNHEY and CDR2 SVGEGT. This CDR3 comprises 16 residues. J gave up 4 bases and V 5 bases, and 11 bases lay outside the gene matches. Here the CDR3 DNA reads TGTGCCAGCAGTAAGAGCGGGAGGAACGTCGGAGAGACCCAGTACTTC. It specifies CASSKSGRNVGETQYF.

The chain recombines TRBV4-2 with TRBJ1-6, with D unclear. CDR1 is LGHNA and CDR2 is YNFKEQ in the germline V gene. The V and J ends lost 3 bases and 7 bases respectively, with 16 bases between them. CDR3 length: 16 residues. The CDR3 DNA reads as TGTGCCAGCAGCCAGCACCGGGGAGGGTTGAATTCACCCCTCCACTTT. This sequence encodes CASSQHRGGLNSPLHF.

The chain carries TRBV18 and TRBJ2-7; TRBD1 is a possible D gene (8 bases). Deletions cut 6 bases from V and 6 bases from J, with 15 bases between. The CDR3 length is 13 residues. Germline V gives CDR1 KGHSH, CDR2 LQKENI. This CDR3 reads CASSSDREGEQYF. The DNA of the CDR3 is TGTGCCAGCTCGTCGGACAGGGAGGGCGAGCAGTACTTC.

This rearrangement joins TRBV29-1 to TRBJ1-5, with TRBD1 as a possible D gene (5 bases). Trimming stripped 6 bases from V and 2 bases from J, with 20 bases between. Germline CDR1 is SQVTM and CDR2 is ANQGSEA. This CDR3 is built from 16 residues. The CDR3 loop is CSVSTGQGVGNQPQHF. Here the CDR3 DNA reads TGCAGCGTATCAACCGGACAAGGAGTGGGCAATCAGCCCCAGCATTTT.

The J gene is TRBJ1-5, the V gene TRBV19; the D gene is possibly TRBD1 (5 bases). The CDR3 loop spans 14 amino acids. Looked up from germline, CDR1 is LNHDA and CDR2 is SQIVND (reference sequence). Trimming pared 5 bases from V and 5 bases from J, leaving 13 bases between. The CDR3 coding sequence is TGTGCCAGTAGTCCCGACAGATGGGATCAGCCCCAGCATTTT. Its protein is CASSPDRWDQPQHF.

This clone was seen a handful of times. The chain has TRBV3-1 (or the pseudogene TRBV3-2) and TRBJ2-7, with 13 bases lining up with TRBD2. The V and J ends lost 1 base and 6 bases, in that order; junction bases with no gene match: 6. This CDR3 comprises 16 residues. Germline V CDR1 and CDR2: LGHDT, YNNKEL (reference sequence). The CDR3 DNA follows: TGTGCCAGCAGCCAAGTACTAGCGGGAGGGCCTCGCGAGCAGTACTTC. Its translation is CASSQVLAGGPREQYF.

J is TRBJ1-5 and V is TRBV28; a possible D gene is TRBD1 (6 bases). Germline V CDR1 and CDR2: MDHEN, SYDVKM. This CDR3 spans 15 amino acids. Trimming stripped 1 base from V and 1 base from J, with 8 bases between. CDR3 protein: CASSLLGASNQPQHF. CDR3 nucleotides: TGTGCCAGCAGTTTATTGGGGGCAAGCAATCAGCCCCAGCATTTT.

The chain has TRBV19 and TRBJ2-1; D perhaps matches TRBD1 (5 bases). The germline V and J ends were trimmed by 1 base and 9 bases, with 13 bases remaining between them. Germline CDR1 and CDR2: LNHDA and SQIVND (reference sequence). The CDR3 covers 14 residues. In nucleotides, the CDR3 is TGTGCCAGTAGTATAGCCGCTAGGGGCGGTGAGCAGTTCTTC. Translation: CASSIAARGGEQFF.

This clone was detected once. V usage is TRBV7-2 and J usage is TRBJ1-5; D unresolved. V dropped 1 base and J dropped 8 bases, with 12 bases sitting between them. The germline V gene encodes CDR1 SGHTA and CDR2 FQGNSA. The CDR3 contains 14 residues. CDR3 DNA sequence: TGTGCCAGCAGCTTAGGTCCAGCCCCAAAGCCCCAGCATTTT. It is translated as CASSLGPAPKPQHF.

A single count supports this clone. The gene calls are TRBV19 and TRBJ2-7; the D gene is possibly TRBD2 (7 bases). V dropped 5 bases and J dropped 6 bases, with 17 bases sitting between them. CDR3 length: 14 residues. Germline lookup yields CDR1 LNHDA and CDR2 SQIVND (reference sequence). CDR3 in DNA: TGTGCCAGTAGTCCTCGGGGAGGGGGGCTCGAGCAGTACTTC. It codes for CASSPRGGGLEQYF. Full variable domain (remainder filled in from reference TRBV19 and TRBJ2-7): DGGITQSPKYLFRKEGQNVTLSCEQNLNHDAMYWYRQDPGQGLRLIYYSQIVNDFQKGDIAEGYSVSREKKESFPLTVTSAQKNPTAFYLCASSPRGGGLEQYFGPGTRLTVT.

This chain joins TRBV2 and TRBJ1-1; the D is unclear. Trimming took 6 bases from V and 7 from J, leaving 12 bases between them. CDR3 length: 12 amino acids. Germline V gene data show CDR1 as SNHLY and CDR2 as FYNNEI. CDR3: CASRRIKIEAFF. The CDR3 DNA follows: TGTGCCAGCAGACGAATCAAGATTGAAGCTTTCTTT.

The rearrangement links TRBV7-8 to TRBJ2-7; D call uncertain. V lost 2 bases to trimming and J lost 3 bases, with 8 bases between them. The CDR3 consists of 13 residues. Germline values: CDR1 SGHVS, CDR2 FQNEAQ. The chain's CDR3 is CASSLSADYEQYF. Written as DNA, the CDR3 is TGTGCCAGCAGCTTATCAGCAGACTACGAGCAGTACTTC. Full variable domain (missing parts from reference TRBV7-8 and TRBJ2-7): GAGVSQSPRYKVAKRGQDVALRCDPISGHVSLFWYQQALGQGPEFLTYFQNEAQLDKSGLPSDRFFAERPEGSVSTLKIQRTQQEDSAVYLCASSLSADYEQYFGPGTRLTVT.

The chain joins TRBV9 to TRBJ2-1; D possibly matches TRBD1 or TRBD2 (6 bases each). The CDR3 extends over 14 amino acids. Germline CDR1 reads SGDLS; CDR2 reads YYNGEE. Trimming left V 4 bases short and J 3 bases short, with 11 bases between. The CDR3 nucleotides read TGTGCCAGCAGCCGGGGGACAAACTACAATGAGCAGTTCTTC. It codes for CASSRGTNYNEQFF.

A note on this clone: Other DNA variants within this sample encode the same CDR3. The chain employs TRBV28 and TRBJ2-7; unclear D gene. CDR1 and CDR2 from the germline V gene are MDHEN and SYDVKM. This CDR3 region has 11 residues. V was pared by 6 bases and J by 3 bases, with 6 bases between. CDR3 nucleotides: TGTGCCAGCAGCACCTACTACGAGCAGTACTTC. It yields the protein CASSTYYEQYF.

J is TRBJ2-7 and V is TRBV27; a possible D gene is TRBD2 (7 bases). Germline loops: CDR1 MNHEY, CDR2 SMNVEV (reference sequence). V lost 0 bases and J 6 bases, leaving 18 bases between the germline ends. The CDR3 contains 16 residues. The CDR3 spells CASSLSGASGYVEQYF. The CDR3 nucleotides read TGTGCCAGCAGTTTATCGGGGGCTAGCGGTTATGTCGAGCAGTACTTC.

V is TRBV25-1 and J is TRBJ1-1; TRBD1 agrees at 12 bases. Germline trimming cut 10 bases from V and 4 bases from J; bases unmatched to any gene: 13. This CDR3 spans 16 amino acids. Germline CDR1 is MGHDK and CDR2 is SYGVNS. The CDR3 here is CATQAGTGGSGTEAFF. Written as DNA, the CDR3 is TGTGCCACCCAAGCCGGGACAGGGGGCAGTGGCACTGAAGCTTTCTTT.

This rearrangement joins TRBV9 to TRBJ1-5; 7 positions match TRBD1. The trim removed 2 bases at V and 7 bases at J, leaving 6 bases unmatched. The CDR3 totals 14 residues. The germline V gene encodes CDR1 SGDLS and CDR2 YYNGEE. The CDR3 nucleotides are TGTGCCAGCAGCGTCGGGACAGCGCCGCAGCCCCAGCATTTT. Translation: CASSVGTAPQPQHF.

The V gene is TRBV29-1, the J gene TRBJ1-1, with D maybe TRBD1 (5 bases). The CDR3 length is 14 residues. The germline V and J ends were trimmed by 4 bases and 1 base, with 13 bases remaining between them. Germline CDR1 reads SQVTM; CDR2 reads ANQGSEA. CDR3 nucleotides: TGCAGCGTTGTCTCCTCTGGGGGGAACACTGAAGCTTTCTTT. It yields the protein CSVVSSGGNTEAFF.

This clone was detected only once. The chain links TRBV27 to TRBJ1-1; possibly TRBD1 for D (5 bases). V lost 8 bases and J 8 bases, leaving 12 bases between the germline ends. Germline CDR1 is MNHEY and CDR2 is SMNVEV (reference sequence). This CDR3 contains 11 residues. The CDR3 DNA sequence: TGTGCCAGCTGGGACGCCTCAGAAGCTTTCTTT. Translation: CASWDASEAFF.

The rearrangement uses TRBV18 and TRBJ1-1, with 8 bases fitting TRBD1. This CDR3 spans 16 amino acids. The germline gives CDR1 KGHSH, CDR2 LQKENI. V lost 4 bases, J lost 5 bases, and 12 bases stayed unmatched. Here the CDR3 DNA reads TGTGCCAGCTCACTAAACCCGACAGGGGCTGGGACTGAAGCTTTCTTT. This gives the protein CASSLNPTGAGTEAFF.

The rearrangement uses TRBV18 and TRBJ1-2; 7 bases match TRBD1. The junction had 9 bases not matched to a gene; V was cut back by 3 bases and J by 2 bases. The CDR3 runs 16 residues. Looked up from germline, CDR1 is KGHSH and CDR2 is LQKENI. CDR3 sequence reads: CASSPAGQVGNYGYTF. CDR3 coding DNA: TGTGCCAGCTCACCCGCTGGACAGGTGGGCAACTATGGCTACACCTTC.

The rearrangement uses TRBV7-6 and TRBJ1-1; D is possibly TRBD1 (5 bases). Germline loops: CDR1 SGHVS, CDR2 FNYEAQ. This CDR3 is 17 amino acids long. V dropped 5 bases and J dropped 0 bases, with 19 bases sitting between them. The CDR3 loop reads CASSQGVGEPLNTEAFF. As DNA, the CDR3 is TGTGCCAGCAGCCAAGGGGTGGGGGAACCTTTGAACACTGAAGCTTTCTTT.